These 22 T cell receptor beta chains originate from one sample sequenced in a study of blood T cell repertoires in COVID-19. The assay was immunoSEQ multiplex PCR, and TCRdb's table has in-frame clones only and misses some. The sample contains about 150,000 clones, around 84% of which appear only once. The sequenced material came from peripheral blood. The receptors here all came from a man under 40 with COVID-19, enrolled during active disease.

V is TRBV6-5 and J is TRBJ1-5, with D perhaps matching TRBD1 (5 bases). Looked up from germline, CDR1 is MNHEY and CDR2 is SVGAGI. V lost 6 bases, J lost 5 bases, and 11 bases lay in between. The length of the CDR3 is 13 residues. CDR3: CASSERGYQPQHF. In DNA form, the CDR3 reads TGTGCCAGCAGCGAGCGGGGCTATCAGCCCCAGCATTTT.

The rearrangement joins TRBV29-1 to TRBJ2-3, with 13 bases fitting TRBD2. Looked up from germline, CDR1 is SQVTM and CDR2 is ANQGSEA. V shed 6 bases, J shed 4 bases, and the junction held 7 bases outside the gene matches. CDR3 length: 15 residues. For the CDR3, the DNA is TGCAGCGTGCGGGGGGGACTAGCGGGACCAGATACGCAGTATTTT. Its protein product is CSVRGGLAGPDTQYF.

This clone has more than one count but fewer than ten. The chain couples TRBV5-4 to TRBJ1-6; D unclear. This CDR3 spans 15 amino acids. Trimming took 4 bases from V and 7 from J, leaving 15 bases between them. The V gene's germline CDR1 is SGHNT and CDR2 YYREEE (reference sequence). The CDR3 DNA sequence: TGTGCCAGCAGCCTTGCGGGCAGTGGCAATTCACCCCTCCACTTT. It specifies CASSLAGSGNSPLHF.

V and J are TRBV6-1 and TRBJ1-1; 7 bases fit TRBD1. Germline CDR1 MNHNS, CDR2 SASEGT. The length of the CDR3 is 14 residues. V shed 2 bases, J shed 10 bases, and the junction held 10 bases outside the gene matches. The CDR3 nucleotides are TGTGCCAGCAGTGAACTTGAGTGGCAGGGGGGAGCTTTCTTT. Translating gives CASSELEWQGGAFF.

CDR3 protein: CASSLRYGGNTEAFF. The CDR3 DNA reads as TGCGCCAGCAGCTTGAGGTACGGGGGGAACACTGAAGCTTTCTTT. The chain employs TRBV5-1 and TRBJ1-1, with D perhaps TRBD1 (5 bases). Trimming left V 1 base short and J 1 base short, with 11 bases between. Germline CDR1 and CDR2: SGHRS and YFSETQ. CDR3 size: 15 residues.

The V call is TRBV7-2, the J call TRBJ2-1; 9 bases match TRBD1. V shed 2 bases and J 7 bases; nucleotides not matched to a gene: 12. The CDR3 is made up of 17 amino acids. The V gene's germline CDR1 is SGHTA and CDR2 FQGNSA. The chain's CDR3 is CASSLNSGTGNRNEQFF. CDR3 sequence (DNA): TGTGCCAGCAGCTTAAACTCGGGGACAGGGAATCGGAATGAGCAGTTCTTC.

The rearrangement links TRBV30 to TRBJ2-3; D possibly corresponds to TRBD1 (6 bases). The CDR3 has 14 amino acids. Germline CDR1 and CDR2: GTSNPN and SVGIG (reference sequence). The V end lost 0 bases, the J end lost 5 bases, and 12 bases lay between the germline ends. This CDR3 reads CAWSVNGQLDTQYF. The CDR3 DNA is TGTGCCTGGAGTGTAAACGGACAGCTAGATACGCAGTATTTT.

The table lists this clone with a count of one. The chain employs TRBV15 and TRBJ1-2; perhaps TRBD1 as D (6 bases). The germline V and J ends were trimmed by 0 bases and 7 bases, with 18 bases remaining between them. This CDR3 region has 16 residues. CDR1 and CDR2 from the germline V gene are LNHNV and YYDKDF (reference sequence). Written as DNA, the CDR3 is TGTGCCACCAGCAGAGATCTTGGCAGGGGAGATGGTGGCTACACCTTC. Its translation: CATSRDLGRGDGGYTF.

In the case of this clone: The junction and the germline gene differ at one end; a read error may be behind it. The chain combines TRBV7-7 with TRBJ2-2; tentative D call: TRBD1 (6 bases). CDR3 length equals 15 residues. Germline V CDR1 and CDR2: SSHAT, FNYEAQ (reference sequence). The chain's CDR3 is CASSQVGAYTGELFF. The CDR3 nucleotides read TGTGCTAGCAGCCAAGTGGGGGCTTACACCGGGGAGCTGTTTTTT.

This CDR3 is CASTGGGTLGAQYF. CDR3 DNA sequence: TGTGCCAGTACCGGAGGTGGAACCCTCGGGGCCCAGTACTTC. This sequence joins TRBV19 and TRBJ2-5; possible D gene TRBD2, 5 bases. Germline CDR1 is LNHDA and CDR2 is SQIVND (reference sequence). Trimming left V 7 bases short and J 9 bases short, with 21 bases between. CDR3 length: 14 residues.

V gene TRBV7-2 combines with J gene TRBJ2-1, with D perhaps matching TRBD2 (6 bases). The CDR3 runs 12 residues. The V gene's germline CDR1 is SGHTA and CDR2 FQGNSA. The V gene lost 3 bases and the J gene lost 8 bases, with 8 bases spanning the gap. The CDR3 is CASSFASDEQFF. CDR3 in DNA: TGTGCCAGCAGCTTCGCTAGCGATGAGCAGTTCTTC.

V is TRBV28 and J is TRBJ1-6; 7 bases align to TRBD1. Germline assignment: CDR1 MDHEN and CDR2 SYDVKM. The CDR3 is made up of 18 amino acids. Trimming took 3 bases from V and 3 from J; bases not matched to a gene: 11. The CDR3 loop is CASSLIRGKNNYNSPLHF. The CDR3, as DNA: TGTGCCAGCAGTTTGATCAGGGGGAAGAATAACTATAATTCACCCCTCCACTTT.

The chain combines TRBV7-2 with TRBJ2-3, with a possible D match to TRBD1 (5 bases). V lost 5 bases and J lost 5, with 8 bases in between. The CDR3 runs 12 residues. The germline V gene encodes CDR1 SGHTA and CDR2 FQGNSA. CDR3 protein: CASSAQGDTQYF. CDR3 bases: TGTGCCAGCAGCGCCCAGGGAGATACGCAGTATTTT.

This CDR3 is CAGQAGRQPQHF. The CDR3 coding sequence is TGTGCGGGACAGGCGGGGAGGCAGCCCCAGCATTTT. The gene calls are TRBV28 and TRBJ1-5, with TRBD1 matching over 8 bases. This CDR3 region has 12 residues. Germline lookup yields CDR1 MDHEN and CDR2 SYDVKM.

CDR3 DNA sequence: TGTGCCAGTACTCACGCGAACGAGCAGTACTTC. This gives the protein CASTHANEQYF. V is TRBV19 and J is TRBJ2-7; no firm D call. The CDR3 extends over 11 amino acids. Germline values: CDR1 LNHDA, CDR2 SQIVND (reference sequence). With 7 bases removed from V and 5 bases from J, the gap between germline ends came to 9 bases.

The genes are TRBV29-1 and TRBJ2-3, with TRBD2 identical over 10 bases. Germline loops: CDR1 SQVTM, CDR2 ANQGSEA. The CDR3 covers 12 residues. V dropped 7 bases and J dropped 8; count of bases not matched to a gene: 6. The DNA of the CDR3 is TGCAGCGAGGCTAGCGGGAGTTTTACGCAGTATTTT. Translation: CSEASGSFTQYF.

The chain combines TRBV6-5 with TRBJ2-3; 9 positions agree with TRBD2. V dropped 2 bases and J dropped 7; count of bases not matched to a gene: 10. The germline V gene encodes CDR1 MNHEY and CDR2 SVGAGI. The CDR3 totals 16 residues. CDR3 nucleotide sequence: TGTGCCAGCAGTTACCTGAGGCGGGAGGGCCTAAATACGCAGTATTTT. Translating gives CASSYLRREGLNTQYF.

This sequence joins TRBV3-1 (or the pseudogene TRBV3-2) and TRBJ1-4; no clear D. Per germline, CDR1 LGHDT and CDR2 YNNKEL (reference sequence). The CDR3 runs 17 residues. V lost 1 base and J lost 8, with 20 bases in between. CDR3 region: CASSQGGAGGVREKLFF. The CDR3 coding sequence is TGTGCCAGCAGCCAAGGGGGAGCGGGTGGAGTTCGGGAAAAACTGTTTTTT.

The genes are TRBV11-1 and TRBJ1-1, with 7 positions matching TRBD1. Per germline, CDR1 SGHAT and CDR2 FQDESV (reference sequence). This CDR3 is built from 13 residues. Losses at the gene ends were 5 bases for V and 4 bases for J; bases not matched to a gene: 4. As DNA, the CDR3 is TGTGCCAGCAGCGCCAGGGGGTTCACTGAAGCTTTCTTT. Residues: CASSARGFTEAFF.

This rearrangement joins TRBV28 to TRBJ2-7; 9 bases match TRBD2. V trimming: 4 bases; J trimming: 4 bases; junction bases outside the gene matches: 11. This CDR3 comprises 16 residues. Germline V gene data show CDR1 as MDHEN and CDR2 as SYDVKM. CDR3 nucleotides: TGTGCCAGCAGTTCGGCCGTAGCGGGGGTAAGGTACGAGCAGTACTTC. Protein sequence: CASSSAVAGVRYEQYF.

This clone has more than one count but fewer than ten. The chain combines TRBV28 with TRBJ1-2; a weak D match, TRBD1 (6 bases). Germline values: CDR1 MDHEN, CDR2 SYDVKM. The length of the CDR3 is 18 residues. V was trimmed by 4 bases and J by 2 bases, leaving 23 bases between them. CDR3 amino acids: CASSSQRGRQETNYGYTF. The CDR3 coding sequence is TGTGCCAGCAGTTCCCAACGGGGCCGACAGGAAACAAACTATGGCTACACCTTC.

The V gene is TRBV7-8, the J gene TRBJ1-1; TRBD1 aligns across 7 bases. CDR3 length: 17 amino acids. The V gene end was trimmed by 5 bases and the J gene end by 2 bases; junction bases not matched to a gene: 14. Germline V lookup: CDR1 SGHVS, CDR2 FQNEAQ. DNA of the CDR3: TGTGCCAGCAGCCTCCTTACCGGGACAGCTGAAAACACTGAAGCTTTCTTT. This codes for CASSLLTGTAENTEAFF. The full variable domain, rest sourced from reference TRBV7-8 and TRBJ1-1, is GAGVSQSPRYKVAKRGQDVALRCDPISGHVSLFWYQQALGQGPEFLTYFQNEAQLDKSGLPSDRFFAERPEGSVSTLKIQRTQQEDSAVYLCASSLLTGTAENTEAFFGQGTRLTVV.